This T cell receptor beta chain emerged from a study of blood T cell repertoires in COVID-19. In the authors' methods: Amplification from reference gene primers served as the basis for estimated nucleated cell counts. Data came from immunoSEQ multiplex PCR; TCRdb stores just in-frame clones and leaves some out. V, J and clone size were drawn from that table, and D and trimming were deduced from the DNA. The sample lists about 110,000 clones; approximately 78% were seen once. Trimming left V 5 bases short and J 4 bases short, with 11 bases between. Per germline, CDR1 KGHSH and CDR2 LQKENI. The length of the CDR3 is 13 residues.

Source material: peripheral blood. This chain uses TRBV18 with TRBJ1-2, with TRBD1 as a possible D gene (5 bases). This clonotype was obtained from a man in his 70s with acute or convalescent COVID-19. CDR3 sequence reads: CASSSGGSYGYTF. Written as DNA, the CDR3 is TGTGCCAGCTCATCCGGGGGGAGCTATGGCTACACCTTC. Full variable domain (outside the CDR3, taken from reference TRBV18 and TRBJ1-2): NAGVMQNPRHLVRRRGQEARLRCSPMKGHSHVYWYRQLPEEGLKFMVYLQKENIIDESGMPKERFSAEFPKEGPSILRIQQVVRGDSAAYFCASSSGGSYGYTFGSGTRLTVV.